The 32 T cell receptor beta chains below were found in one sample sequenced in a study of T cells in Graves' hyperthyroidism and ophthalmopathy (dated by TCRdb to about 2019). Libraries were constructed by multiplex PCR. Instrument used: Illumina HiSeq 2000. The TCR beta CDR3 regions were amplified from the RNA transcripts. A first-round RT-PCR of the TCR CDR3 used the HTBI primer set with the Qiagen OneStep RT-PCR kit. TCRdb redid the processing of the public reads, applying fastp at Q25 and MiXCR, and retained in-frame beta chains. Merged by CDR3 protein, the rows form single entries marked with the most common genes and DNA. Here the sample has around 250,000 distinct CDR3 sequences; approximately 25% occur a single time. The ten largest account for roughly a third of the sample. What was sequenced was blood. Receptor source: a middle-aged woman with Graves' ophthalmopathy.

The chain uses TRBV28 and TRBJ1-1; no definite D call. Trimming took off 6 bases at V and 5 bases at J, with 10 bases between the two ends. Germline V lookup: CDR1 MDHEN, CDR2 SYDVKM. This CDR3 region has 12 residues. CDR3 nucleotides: TGTGCCAGCAGCCGAATTCGTACTGAAGCTTTCTTT. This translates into CASSRIRTEAFF.

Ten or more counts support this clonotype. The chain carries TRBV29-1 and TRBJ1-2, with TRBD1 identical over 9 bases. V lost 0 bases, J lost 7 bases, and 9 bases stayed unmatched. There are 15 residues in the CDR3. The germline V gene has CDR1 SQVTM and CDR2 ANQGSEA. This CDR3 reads CSVEDRRDRVSGYTF. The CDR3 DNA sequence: TGCAGCGTTGAAGATCGCCGGGACAGGGTCTCTGGCTACACCTTC.

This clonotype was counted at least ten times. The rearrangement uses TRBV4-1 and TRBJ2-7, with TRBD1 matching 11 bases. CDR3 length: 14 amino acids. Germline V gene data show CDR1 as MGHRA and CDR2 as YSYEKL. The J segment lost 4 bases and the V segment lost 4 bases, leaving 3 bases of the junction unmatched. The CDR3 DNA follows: TGCGCCAGCAGCCGGACAGGGGGCAATTACGAGCAGTACTTC. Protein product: CASSRTGGNYEQYF.

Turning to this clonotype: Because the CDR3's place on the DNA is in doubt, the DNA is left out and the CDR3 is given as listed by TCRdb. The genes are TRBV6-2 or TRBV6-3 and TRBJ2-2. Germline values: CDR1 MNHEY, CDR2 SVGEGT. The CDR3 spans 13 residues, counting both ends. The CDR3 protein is CASSYLCTGELFF.

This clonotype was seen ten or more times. The CDR3 DNA is TGCAGCGTGGGCCCCAGGGAGAACACTGAAGCTTTCTTT. Residues: CSVGPRENTEAFF. J is TRBJ1-1 and V is TRBV29-1; tentatively, D is TRBD1 (5 bases). Trimming took 6 bases from V and 1 from J, leaving 12 bases between them. Germline CDR1 reads SQVTM; CDR2 reads ANQGSEA. The CDR3 spans 13 residues.

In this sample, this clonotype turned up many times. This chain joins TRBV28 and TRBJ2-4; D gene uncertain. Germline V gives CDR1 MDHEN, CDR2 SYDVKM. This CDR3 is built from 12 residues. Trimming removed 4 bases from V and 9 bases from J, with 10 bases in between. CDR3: CASSSPLGIQYF. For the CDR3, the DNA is TGTGCCAGCAGTTCCCCGTTGGGCATTCAGTACTTC.

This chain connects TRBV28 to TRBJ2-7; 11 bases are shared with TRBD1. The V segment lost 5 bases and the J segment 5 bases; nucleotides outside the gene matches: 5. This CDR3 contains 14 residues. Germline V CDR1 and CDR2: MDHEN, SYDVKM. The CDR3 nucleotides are TGTGCCAGCAGTCAGCGGACAGGGGGCAACGAGCAGTACTTC. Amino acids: CASSQRTGGNEQYF.

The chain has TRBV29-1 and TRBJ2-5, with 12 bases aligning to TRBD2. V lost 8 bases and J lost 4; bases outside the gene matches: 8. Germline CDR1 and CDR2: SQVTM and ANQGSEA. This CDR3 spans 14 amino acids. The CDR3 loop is CSPTRLAGVETQYF. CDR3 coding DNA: TGCAGCCCAACCCGACTAGCGGGAGTAGAGACCCAGTACTTC.

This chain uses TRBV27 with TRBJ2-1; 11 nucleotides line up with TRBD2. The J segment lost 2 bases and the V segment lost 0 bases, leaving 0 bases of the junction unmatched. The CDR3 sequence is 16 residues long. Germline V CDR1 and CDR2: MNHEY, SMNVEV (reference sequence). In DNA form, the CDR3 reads TGTGCCAGCAGTTTATCACTAGCGGGAGCCTACAATGAGCAGTTCTTC. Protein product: CASSLSLAGAYNEQFF.

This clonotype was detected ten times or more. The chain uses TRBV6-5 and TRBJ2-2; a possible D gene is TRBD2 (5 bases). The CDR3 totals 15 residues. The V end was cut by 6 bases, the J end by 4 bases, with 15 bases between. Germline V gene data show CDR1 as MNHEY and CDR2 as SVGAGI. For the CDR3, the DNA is TGTGCCAGCAGACCCGCCGGGATCAGCACCGGGGAGCTGTTTTTT. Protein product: CASRPAGISTGELFF.

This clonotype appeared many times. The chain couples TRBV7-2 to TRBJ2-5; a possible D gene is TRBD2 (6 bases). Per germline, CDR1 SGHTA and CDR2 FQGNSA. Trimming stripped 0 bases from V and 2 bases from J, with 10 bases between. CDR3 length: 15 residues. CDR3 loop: CASSLAVTSQETQYF. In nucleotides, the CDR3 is TGTGCCAGCAGCTTAGCAGTGACTAGTCAAGAGACCCAGTACTTC. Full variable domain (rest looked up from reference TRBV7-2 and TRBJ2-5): GAGVSQSPSNKVTEKGKDVELRCDPISGHTALYWYRQSLGQGLEFLIYFQGNSAPDKSGLPSDRFSAERTGGSVSTLTIQRTQQEDSAVYLCASSLAVTSQETQYFGPGTRLLVL.

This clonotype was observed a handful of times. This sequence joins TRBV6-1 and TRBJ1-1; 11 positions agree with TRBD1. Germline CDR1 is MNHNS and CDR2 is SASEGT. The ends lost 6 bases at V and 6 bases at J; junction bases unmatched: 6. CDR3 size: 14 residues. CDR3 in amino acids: CASRPDRGQPEAFF. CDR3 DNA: TGTGCCAGCAGACCGGACAGGGGGCAGCCTGAAGCTTTCTTT.

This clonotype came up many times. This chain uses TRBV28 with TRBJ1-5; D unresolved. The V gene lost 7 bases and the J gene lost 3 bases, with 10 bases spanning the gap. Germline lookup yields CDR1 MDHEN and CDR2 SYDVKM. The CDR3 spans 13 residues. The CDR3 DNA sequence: TGTGCCAGCAAAGACATGATCAATCAGCCCCAGCATTTT. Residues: CASKDMINQPQHF.

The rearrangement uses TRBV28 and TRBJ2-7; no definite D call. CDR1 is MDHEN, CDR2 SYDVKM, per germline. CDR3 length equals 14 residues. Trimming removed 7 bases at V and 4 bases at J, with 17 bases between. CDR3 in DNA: TGTGCCAGCAAATCGGTAGGGTATGGGTACGAGCAGTACTTC. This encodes CASKSVGYGYEQYF.

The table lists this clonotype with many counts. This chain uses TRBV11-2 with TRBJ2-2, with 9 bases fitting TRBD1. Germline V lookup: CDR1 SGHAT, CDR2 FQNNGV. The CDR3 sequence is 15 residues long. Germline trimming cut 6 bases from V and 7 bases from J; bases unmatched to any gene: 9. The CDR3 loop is CASSPRTGAVGELFF. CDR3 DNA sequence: TGTGCCAGCAGTCCCAGGACAGGGGCGGTCGGGGAGCTGTTTTTT.

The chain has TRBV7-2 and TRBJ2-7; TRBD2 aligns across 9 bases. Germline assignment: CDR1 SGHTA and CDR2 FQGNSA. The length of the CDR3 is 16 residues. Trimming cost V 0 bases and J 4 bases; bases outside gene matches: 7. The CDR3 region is CASSLASAGGPYEQYF. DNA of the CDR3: TGTGCCAGCAGCTTAGCTTCGGCGGGAGGGCCGTACGAGCAGTACTTC.

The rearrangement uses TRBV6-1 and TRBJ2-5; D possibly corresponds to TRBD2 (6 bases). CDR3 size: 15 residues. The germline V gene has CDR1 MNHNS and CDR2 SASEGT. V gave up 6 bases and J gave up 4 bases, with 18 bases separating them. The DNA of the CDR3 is TGTGCCAGCAGCGGAGGGACCGCGGACGTAGAGACCCAGTACTTC. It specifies CASSGGTADVETQYF.

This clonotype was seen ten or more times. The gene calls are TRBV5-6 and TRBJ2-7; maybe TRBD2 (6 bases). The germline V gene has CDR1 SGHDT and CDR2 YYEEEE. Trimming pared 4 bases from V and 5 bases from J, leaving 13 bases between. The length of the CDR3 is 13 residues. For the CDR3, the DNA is TGTGCCAGCAGCCCCTGGGGAGGTAACGAGCAGTACTTC. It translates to CASSPWGGNEQYF.

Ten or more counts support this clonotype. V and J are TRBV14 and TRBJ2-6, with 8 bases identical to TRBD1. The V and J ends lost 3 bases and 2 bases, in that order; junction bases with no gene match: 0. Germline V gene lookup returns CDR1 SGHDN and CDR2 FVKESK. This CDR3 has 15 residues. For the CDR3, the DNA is TGTGCCAGCAGCCAGACAGGGGCTGGGGCCAACGTCCTGACTTTC. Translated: CASSQTGAGANVLTF.

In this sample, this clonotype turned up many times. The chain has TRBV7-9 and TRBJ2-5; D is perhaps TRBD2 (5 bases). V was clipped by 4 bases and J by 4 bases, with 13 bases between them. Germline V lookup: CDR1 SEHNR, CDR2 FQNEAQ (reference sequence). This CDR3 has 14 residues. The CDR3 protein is CASSWTPWVETQYF. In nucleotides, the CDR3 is TGTGCCAGCAGCTGGACTCCGTGGGTAGAGACCCAGTACTTC.

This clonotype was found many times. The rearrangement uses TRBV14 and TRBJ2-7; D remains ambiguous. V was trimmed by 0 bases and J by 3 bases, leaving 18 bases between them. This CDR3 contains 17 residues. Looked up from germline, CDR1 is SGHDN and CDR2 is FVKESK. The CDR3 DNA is TGTGCCAGCAGCCAAGAAAAATGTAGGCGGCCTCTCTACGAGCAGTACTTC. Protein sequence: CASSQEKCRRPLYEQYF.

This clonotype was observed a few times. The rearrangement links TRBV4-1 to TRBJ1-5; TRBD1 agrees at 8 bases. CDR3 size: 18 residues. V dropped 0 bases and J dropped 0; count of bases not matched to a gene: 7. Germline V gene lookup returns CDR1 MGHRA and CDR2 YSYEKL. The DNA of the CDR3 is TGCGCCAGCAGCCAAGATCCGACAGGGGCCTATAGCAATCAGCCCCAGCATTTT. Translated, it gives CASSQDPTGAYSNQPQHF.

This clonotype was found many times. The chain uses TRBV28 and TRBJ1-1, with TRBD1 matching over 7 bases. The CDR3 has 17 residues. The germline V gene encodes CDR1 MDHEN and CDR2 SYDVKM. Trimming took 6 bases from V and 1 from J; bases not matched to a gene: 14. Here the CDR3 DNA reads TGTGCCAGCAGCTATTACAAACAGGGGTTAGGGAACACTGAAGCTTTCTTT. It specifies CASSYYKQGLGNTEAFF. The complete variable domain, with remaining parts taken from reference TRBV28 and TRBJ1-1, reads DVKVTQSSRYLVKRTGEKVFLECVQDMDHENMFWYRQDPGLGLRLIYFSYDVKMKEKGDIPEGYSVSREKKERFSLILESASTNQTSMYLCASSYYKQGLGNTEAFFGQGTRLTVV.

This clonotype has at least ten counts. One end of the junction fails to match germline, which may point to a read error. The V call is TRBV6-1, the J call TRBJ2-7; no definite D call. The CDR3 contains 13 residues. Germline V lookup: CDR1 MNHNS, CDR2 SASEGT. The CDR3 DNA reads TGTGCCAGCAGTGAAGAGGAGATGGGTTTGACAAACTTC. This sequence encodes CASSEEEMGLTNF.

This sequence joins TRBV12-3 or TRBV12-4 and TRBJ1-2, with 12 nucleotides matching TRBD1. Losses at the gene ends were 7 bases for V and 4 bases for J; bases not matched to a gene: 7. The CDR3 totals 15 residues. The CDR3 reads CASTLPGQGAYGYTF. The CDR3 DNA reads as TGTGCCAGCACCCTACCGGGACAGGGGGCCTATGGCTACACCTTC.

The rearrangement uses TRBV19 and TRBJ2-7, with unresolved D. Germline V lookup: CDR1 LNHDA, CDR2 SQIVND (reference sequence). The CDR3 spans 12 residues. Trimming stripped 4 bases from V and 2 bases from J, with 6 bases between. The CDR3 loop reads CASSTIPYEQYF. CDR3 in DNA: TGTGCCAGTAGTACCATACCCTACGAGCAGTACTTC.

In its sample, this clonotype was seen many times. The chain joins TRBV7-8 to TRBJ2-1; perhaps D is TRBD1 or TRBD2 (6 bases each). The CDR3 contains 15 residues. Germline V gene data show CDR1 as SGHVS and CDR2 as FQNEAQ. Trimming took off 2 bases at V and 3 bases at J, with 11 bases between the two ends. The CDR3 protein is CASSLRGRGYNEQFF. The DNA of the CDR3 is TGTGCCAGCAGCTTACGGGGGCGCGGCTACAATGAGCAGTTCTTC.

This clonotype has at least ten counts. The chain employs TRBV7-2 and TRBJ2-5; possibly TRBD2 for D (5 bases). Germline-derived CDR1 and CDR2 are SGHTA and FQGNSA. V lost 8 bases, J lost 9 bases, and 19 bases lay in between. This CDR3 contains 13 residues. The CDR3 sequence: CASAGPPTLSQYF. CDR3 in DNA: TGTGCCAGCGCGGGCCCGCCTACATTGTCCCAGTACTTC.

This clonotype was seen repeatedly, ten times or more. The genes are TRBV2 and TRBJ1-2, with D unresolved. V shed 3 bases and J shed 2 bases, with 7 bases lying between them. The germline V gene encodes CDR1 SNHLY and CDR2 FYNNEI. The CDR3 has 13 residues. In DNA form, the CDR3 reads TGTGCCAGCAGTGACAGTACCAACTATGGCTACACCTTC. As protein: CASSDSTNYGYTF.

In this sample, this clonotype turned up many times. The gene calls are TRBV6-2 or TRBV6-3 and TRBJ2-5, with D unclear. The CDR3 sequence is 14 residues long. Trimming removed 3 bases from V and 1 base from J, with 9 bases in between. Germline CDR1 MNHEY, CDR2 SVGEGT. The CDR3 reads CASSYSQVQETQYF. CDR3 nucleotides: TGTGCCAGCAGTTATTCGCAGGTCCAAGAGACCCAGTACTTC.

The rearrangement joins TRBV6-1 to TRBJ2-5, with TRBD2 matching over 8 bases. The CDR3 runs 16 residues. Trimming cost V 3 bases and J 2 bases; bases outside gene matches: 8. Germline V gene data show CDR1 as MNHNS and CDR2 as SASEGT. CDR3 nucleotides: TGTGCCAGCAGTGACGCCCCACTAGCGGAGCAAGAGACCCAGTACTTC. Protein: CASSDAPLAEQETQYF.

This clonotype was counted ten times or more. CDR3 in DNA: TGCGCCAGCAGCTTGGATGAGCTAGCGGGAGTGATCCAAGAGACCCAGTACTTC. This codes for CASSLDELAGVIQETQYF. The rearrangement links TRBV5-1 to TRBJ2-5; 10 positions match TRBD2. V was pared by 0 bases and J by 1 base, with 9 bases of the junction left unmatched. This CDR3 has 18 amino acids. The V gene's germline CDR1 is SGHRS and CDR2 YFSETQ.